Sequencing of this T cell receptor beta chain was carried out in a study of T-cell memory formation after mild COVID-19 (dated by TCRdb to about 2021). Notes on the research overall: Most TCR sequence clusters were specific to one of the two donors. In a couple of donors, T-cell clones that expanded and contracted after mild COVID-19 were tracked by sequencing TCRalpha and TCRbeta repertoires over time. The cohort comprised two young, previously healthy adult volunteers, one female and one male.

Sequencing took place on an Illumina NovaSeq 6000. TCRalpha and TCRbeta cDNA libraries were built by 5'RACE with constant-segment primers, adding sample barcodes and unique molecular identifiers. RNA was extracted from every sample with Trizol reagent. The libraries were amplified in two PCR steps, and the second step added a second sample barcode and Illumina TruSeq adapters. Sequencing of libraries was performed on an Illumina NovaSeq with 2 x 150 bp paired-end reads. Concerning the study's data processing: With migec v1.2.7, reads were demultiplexed and then collapsed into UMI-guided consensus sequences. With mixcr v2.1.11, UMI consensuses were aligned to TRA and TRB V and J templates and assembled into clonotypes. A clonotype was counted as expanded or contracted only when both edgeR and NoisET called the clonotype significant, with the noise models trained on biological replicates. For edgeR calls, a false discovery rate-adjusted p below 0.01 and a log2 fold-change threshold of 1 were applied. As an exploratory analysis of dynamics, PCA with hierarchical clustering was applied to max-normalized trajectories of the 1000 most abundant clonotypes. Separately sequenced CD4+ and CD8+ repertoires were used to assign the CD4 or CD8 phenotype of responding clones. Through fastp at Q25 and MiXCR, TCRdb rebuilt clones from the public reads, retaining in-frame beta chains. Entries that share a CDR3 protein sequence are merged under the most common genes and DNA. The V and J calls reflect TCRdb's pipeline rather than the authors' work. The sample table holds a few hundred thousand distinct CDR3 sequences, of which 15% to 20% were seen once. The ten largest clones capture roughly 20% of the sample.

This clonotype was picked up a small number of times. Its recognized antigen is unknown. One base away there is no much larger clone; base qualities are not given. The full study reports these points: The second-wave clones that peaked on day 37 were not confirmed to be SARS-CoV-2 specific. Some responding clones were found in pre-infection memory, which suggests that pre-existing cross-reactive memory T cells took part in the SARS-CoV-2 response. Contracting CD4+ clones turned up mainly in the CM and EM memory subsets, whereas EMRA was where CD8+ clones were enriched. Clones that contracted from day 15 to 85 showed balanced CD4/CD8 phenotypes, whereas a second wave of clones that expanded from day 15 to 37 leaned towards CD4+. Only a couple of mild cases were covered by the study, and larger cohorts that include severe cases with pre-infection samples were considered necessary.

PBMCs were isolated by Ficoll-Paque density gradient centrifugation. The material sequenced was PBMCs or a T cell subset sorted from them (not recorded which). The TCR comes from a young man who had mild COVID-19 (a few samples of this study predate the infection). The sample titles of this study are shuffled in the database, so cell type and time point are left out; the donor was told from shared clones.

The CDR3: CASSTLAGSTYEQYF. The DNA sequence is TGTGCCAGCAGCACCCTAGCGGGGAGTACTTACGAGCAGTACTTC. The chain uses TRBV9 and TRBJ2-7; TRBD2 aligns with 9 central bases. The junction shows trimming of 4 bases on V and 4 bases on J, and the gene matches do not reach 9 bases of it. Including the terminal cysteine and phenylalanine, the CDR3 comprises 15 residues. Only the CDR3 part of the read is kept: 45 bases, read in frame from the first base. Based on the germline V gene, the CDR1 and CDR2 sequences are SGDLS and YYNGEE.